The T cell receptor beta chain under discussion was sequenced for a study of T cell clonotyping in hematopoietic cell transplantation. Overall study results and limits: Recipient TCR diversity dropped after transplant; expanded clonotypes rose from day 30 to 180. At the given depth, recipient repertoires were over 95% de novo clonotypes. CD4 and CD8 repertoire contributions could not be separated without sorting. Broader posttransplant TCR repertoire diversity was predicted by graft donor and pretransplant recipient Inverse Simpson Index values.

The CDR3 totals 13 residues. Germline CDR1 MNHNS, CDR2 SASEGT. With 6 bases clipped from V and 2 bases from J, the junction kept 3 bases outside the gene matches. Here immunoSEQ multiplex PCR was the method, and the copy in TCRdb shows in-frame clones only, minus some. Here the sample spans around 7,000 clones, roughly 94% being singletons. Concerning this clone: The antigen is undetermined.

The sample was peripheral blood mononuclear cells, taken 30 days after allogeneic stem cell transplant. The chain couples TRBV6-1 to TRBJ2-7, with TRBD2 matching 8 bases. The receptor was derived from a male patient aged 55 to 70 who had an allogeneic stem cell transplant from an unrelated donor, so T cells may come from the graft donor. Some clones in this sample may be carry-over from other donors' samples. The CDR3: CASRAGLAYEQYF. CDR3 nucleotides: TGTGCCAGCAGAGCGGGACTAGCCTACGAGCAGTACTTC.